These T cell receptor beta chains were read from a single sample in a study of human T cells and chemical hapten exposure. One entry per CDR3 protein, called by TCRdb with MiXCR from the RACE reads. The table has about 100,000 distinct CDR3 sequences, 9.5% to 12% seen once; the top ten hold around 3.4%. This specimen was whole blood, taken in connection with sensitization to the hapten diphenylcyclopropenone (DPC). Source of these receptors: a middle-aged woman with alopecia areata. Some clones in this sample may be carry-over from other donors' samples. The CDR3 runs from the conserved cysteine through the conserved F or W.

TRBV29-1	TRBJ2-5	15	CSVEHQTSGSETQYF
TRBV11-2	TRBJ2-2	13	CASSLTNTGELFF
TRBV12-3/TRBV12-4	TRBJ1-2	11	CASSFPGGYTF
TRBV2	TRBJ2-7	14	CASSPNSQGGEQYF
TRBV12-3/TRBV12-4	TRBJ2-3	14	CASSLSGTTDTQYF
TRBV11-2	TRBJ1-6	16	CASSLGPGAYNSPLHF
TRBV7-9	TRBJ2-7	16	CASSPFLPGRTYEQYF
TRBV29-1	TRBJ2-7	14	CSVEDRNTGYEQYF
TRBV7-6	TRBJ1-1	13	CASSTRQGAEAFF
TRBV7-2	TRBJ2-7	17	CASTSPPLAGGPYEQYF
TRBV7-6	TRBJ2-5	14	CASSLSHSQETQYF
TRBV7-2	TRBJ1-5	14	CASSFRRAGQPQHF
TRBV4-2	TRBJ2-7	18	CASSQETPTSGGSYEQYF
TRBV19	TRBJ1-5	16	CASSNPPWGSNQPQHF
TRBV6-1	TRBJ2-3	16	CASSEGSPLAPDTQYF
TRBV7-2	TRBJ1-6	15	CASSSLRGGNSPLHF
TRBV2	TRBJ2-7	13	CASSGDSPYEQYF
TRBV6-5	TRBJ1-2	17	CASSYEITGGGNYGYTF
TRBV30	TRBJ2-1	13	CAWSSLAENEQFF
TRBV19	TRBJ1-5	14	CASKYTSRGQPQHF
TRBV28	TRBJ1-6	13	CATVGPARSPLHF
TRBV4-3	TRBJ1-6	13	CASSPIRDSPLHF
TRBV20-1	TRBJ2-1	16	CSALRGAGGPYNEQFF
TRBV20-1	TRBJ2-7	15	CSARDSKDRAYEQYF
TRBV3-1	TRBJ2-1	12	CASRRGALRQFF
TRBV5-6	TRBJ1-1	16	CASSFPEGSMNTEAFF
TRBV2	TRBJ2-3	12	CASKEGTDTQYF
TRBV4-3	TRBJ2-1	15	CASRQTSGDYNEQFF
TRBV11-2	TRBJ2-2	15	CASSLYSLNTGELFF
TRBV7-9	TRBJ1-4	14	CASSTDRGFEKLFF
TRBV6-2/TRBV6-3	TRBJ2-5	15	CASSSVGRTQGTQYF
TRBV5-4	TRBJ1-3	15	CASSEGGQLGNTIYF
TRBV12-3/TRBV12-4	TRBJ2-2	14	CASSLAAGAGELFF
TRBV20-1	TRBJ1-3	14	CSARDRVFGNTIYF
TRBV3-1	TRBJ2-7	14	CASSLRDRGYEQYF
TRBV6-6	TRBJ1-3	17	CASSAGTAGYSGNTIYF
TRBV20-1	TRBJ1-4	15	CSAVSGKLANEKLFF
TRBV3-1	TRBJ1-2	13	CASSQQGTHGYTF
TRBV6-2/TRBV6-3	TRBJ2-1	14	CASSNGGGGGEQFF
TRBV7-6	TRBJ2-2	16	CASSFTGTGDDGELFF
TRBV19	TRBJ2-7	15	CASRDRGGVDYEQYF
TRBV28	TRBJ2-5	14	CASRAASGQETQYF
TRBV6-6	TRBJ1-1	13	CASSPQEVAEAFF
TRBV7-2	TRBJ2-3	12	CASSLGERAKYF
TRBV13	TRBJ2-4	16	CASSPYTGRSKNIQYF
TRBV5-1	TRBJ2-1	15	CASGRLDPRGNEQFF
TRBV12-3/TRBV12-4	TRBJ2-7	12	CASTFWGGEQYF
TRBV6-6	TRBJ2-1	13	CASCPGLYNEQFF
TRBV7-2	TRBJ2-7	12	CASSLAAYEQYF
TRBV7-2	TRBJ2-1	13	CASSLSYRDEQFF
TRBV29-1	TRBJ2-5	15	CSVSGTSGTGETQYF